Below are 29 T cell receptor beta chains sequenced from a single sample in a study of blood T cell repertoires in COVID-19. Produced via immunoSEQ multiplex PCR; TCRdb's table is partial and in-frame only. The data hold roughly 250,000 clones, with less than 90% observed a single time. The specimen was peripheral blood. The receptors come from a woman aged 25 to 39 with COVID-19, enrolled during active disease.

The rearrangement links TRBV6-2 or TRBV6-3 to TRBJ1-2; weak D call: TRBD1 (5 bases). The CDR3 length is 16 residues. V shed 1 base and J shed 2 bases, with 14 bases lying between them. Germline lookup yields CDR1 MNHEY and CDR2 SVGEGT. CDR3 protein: CASSYLGQSLNYGYTF. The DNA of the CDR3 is TGTGCCAGCAGTTACTTAGGACAAAGCCTCAACTATGGCTACACCTTC.

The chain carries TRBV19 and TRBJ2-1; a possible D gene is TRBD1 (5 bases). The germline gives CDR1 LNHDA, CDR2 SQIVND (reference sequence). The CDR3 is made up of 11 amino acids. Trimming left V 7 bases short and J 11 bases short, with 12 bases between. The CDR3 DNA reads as TGTGCCAGTACAACAGGTCTGAAGCAGTTCTTC. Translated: CASTTGLKQFF.

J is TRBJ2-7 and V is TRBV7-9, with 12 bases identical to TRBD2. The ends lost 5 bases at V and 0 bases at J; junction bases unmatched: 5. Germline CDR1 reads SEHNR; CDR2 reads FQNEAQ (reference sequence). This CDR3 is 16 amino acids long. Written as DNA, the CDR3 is TGTGCCAGCAGCACTACTAGCGGGGGGAACTCCTACGAGCAGTACTTC. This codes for CASSTTSGGNSYEQYF.

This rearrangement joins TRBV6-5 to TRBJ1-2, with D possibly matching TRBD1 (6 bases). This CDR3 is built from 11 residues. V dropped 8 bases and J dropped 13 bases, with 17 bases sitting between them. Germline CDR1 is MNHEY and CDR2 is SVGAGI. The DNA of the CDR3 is TGTGCCAGCGGAACAAGGGGGAGACGCACCTTC. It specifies CASGTRGRRTF.

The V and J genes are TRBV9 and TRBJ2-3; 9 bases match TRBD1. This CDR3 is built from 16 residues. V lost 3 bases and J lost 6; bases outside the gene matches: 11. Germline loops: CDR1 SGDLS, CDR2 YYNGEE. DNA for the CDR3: TGTGCCAGCAGCGGGGTGGGACAGGGTGGTGGGGATACGCAGTATTTT. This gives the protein CASSGVGQGGGDTQYF. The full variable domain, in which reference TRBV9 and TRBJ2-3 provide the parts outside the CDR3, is DSGVTQTPKHLITATGQRVTLRCSPRSGDLSVYWYQQSLDQGLQFLIQYYNGEERAKGNILERFSAQQFPDLHSELNLSSLELGDSALYFCASSGVGQGGGDTQYFGPGTRLTVL.

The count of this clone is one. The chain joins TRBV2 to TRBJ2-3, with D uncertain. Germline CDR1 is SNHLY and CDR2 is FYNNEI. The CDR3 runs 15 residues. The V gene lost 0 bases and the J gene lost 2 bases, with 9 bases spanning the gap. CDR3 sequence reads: CASSEALAHTDTQYF. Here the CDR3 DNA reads TGTGCCAGCAGTGAAGCCTTAGCCCACACAGATACGCAGTATTTT.

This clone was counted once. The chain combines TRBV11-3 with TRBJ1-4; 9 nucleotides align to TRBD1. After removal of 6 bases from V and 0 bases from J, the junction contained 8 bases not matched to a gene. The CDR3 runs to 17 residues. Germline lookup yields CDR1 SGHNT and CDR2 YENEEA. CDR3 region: CASRQQGAAATNEKLFF. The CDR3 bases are TGTGCCAGCAGACAACAGGGGGCTGCTGCAACTAATGAAAAACTGTTTTTT.

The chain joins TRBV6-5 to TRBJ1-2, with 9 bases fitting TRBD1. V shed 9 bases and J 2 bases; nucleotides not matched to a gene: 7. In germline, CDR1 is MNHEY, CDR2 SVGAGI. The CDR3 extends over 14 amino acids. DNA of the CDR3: TGTGCCAGTTTTGGACAGGGGAGAAACTATGGCTACACCTTC. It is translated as CASFGQGRNYGYTF.

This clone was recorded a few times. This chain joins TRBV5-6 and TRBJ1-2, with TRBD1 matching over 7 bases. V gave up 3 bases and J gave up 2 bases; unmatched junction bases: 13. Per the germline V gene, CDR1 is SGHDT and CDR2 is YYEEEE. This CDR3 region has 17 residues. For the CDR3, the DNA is TGTGCCAGCAGCTCTCCTAGGGACAGCGCCACCAACTATGGCTACACCTTC. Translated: CASSSPRDSATNYGYTF.

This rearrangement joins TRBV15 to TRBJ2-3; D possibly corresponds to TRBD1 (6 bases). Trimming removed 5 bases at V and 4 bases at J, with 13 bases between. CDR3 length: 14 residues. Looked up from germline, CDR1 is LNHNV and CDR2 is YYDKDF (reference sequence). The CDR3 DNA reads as TGTGCCACCAGCCCTTCGACAGGCGCAGATACGCAGTATTTT. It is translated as CATSPSTGADTQYF. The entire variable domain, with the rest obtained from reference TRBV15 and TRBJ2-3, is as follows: DAMVIQNPRYQVTQFGKPVTLSCSQTLNHNVMYWYQQKSSQAPKLLFHYYDKDFNNEADTPDNFQSRRPNTSFCFLDIRSPGLGDTAMYLCATSPSTGADTQYFGPGTRLTVL.

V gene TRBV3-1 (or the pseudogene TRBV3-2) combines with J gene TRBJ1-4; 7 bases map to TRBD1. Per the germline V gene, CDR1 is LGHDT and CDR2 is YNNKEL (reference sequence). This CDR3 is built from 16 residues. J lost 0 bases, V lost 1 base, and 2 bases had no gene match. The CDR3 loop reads CASSQAGTATNEKLFF. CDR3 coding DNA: TGTGCCAGCAGCCAAGCCGGGACAGCAACTAATGAAAAACTGTTTTTT.

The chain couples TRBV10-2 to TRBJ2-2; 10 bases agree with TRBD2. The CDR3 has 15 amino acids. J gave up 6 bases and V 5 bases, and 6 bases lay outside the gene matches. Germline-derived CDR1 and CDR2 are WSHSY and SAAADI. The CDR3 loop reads CASSPLSGGAGELFF. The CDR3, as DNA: TGCGCCAGCAGTCCCTTGAGCGGGGGGGCCGGGGAGCTGTTTTTT.

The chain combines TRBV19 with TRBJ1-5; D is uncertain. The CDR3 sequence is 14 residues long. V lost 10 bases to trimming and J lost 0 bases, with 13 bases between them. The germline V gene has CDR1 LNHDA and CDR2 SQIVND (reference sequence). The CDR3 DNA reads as TGTGCCACCGGAGAGCCTTATAGCAATCAGCCCCAGCATTTT. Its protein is CATGEPYSNQPQHF. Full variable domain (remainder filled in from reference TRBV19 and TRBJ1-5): DGGITQSPKYLFRKEGQNVTLSCEQNLNHDAMYWYRQDPGQGLRLIYYSQIVNDFQKGDIAEGYSVSREKKESFPLTVTSAQKNPTAFYLCATGEPYSNQPQHFGDGTRLSIL.

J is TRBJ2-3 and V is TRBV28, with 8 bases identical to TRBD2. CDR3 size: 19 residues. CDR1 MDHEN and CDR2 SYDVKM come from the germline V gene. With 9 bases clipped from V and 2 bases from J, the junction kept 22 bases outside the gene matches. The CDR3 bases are TGTGCCAGGGCCTTTGGGCTAGCGGGCATTAAAACTGTCACAGATACGCAGTATTTT. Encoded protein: CARAFGLAGIKTVTDTQYF.

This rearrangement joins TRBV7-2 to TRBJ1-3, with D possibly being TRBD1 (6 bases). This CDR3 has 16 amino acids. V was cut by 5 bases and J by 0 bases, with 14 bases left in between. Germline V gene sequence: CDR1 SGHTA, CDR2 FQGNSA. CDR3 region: CASSLRQEPSGNTIYF. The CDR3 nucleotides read TGTGCCAGCAGCCTTAGACAGGAACCCTCTGGAAACACCATATATTTT. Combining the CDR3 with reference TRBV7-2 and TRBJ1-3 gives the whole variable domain GAGVSQSPSNKVTEKGKDVELRCDPISGHTALYWYRQSLGQGLEFLIYFQGNSAPDKSGLPSDRFSAERTGGSVSTLTIQRTQQEDSAVYLCASSLRQEPSGNTIYFGEGSWLTVV.

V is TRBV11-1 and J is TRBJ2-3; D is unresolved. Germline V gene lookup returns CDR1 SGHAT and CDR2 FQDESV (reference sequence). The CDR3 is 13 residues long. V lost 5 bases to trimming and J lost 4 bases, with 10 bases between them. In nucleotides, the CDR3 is TGTGCCAGCAGCAAACCTACTTCAGATACGCAGTATTTT. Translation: CASSKPTSDTQYF.

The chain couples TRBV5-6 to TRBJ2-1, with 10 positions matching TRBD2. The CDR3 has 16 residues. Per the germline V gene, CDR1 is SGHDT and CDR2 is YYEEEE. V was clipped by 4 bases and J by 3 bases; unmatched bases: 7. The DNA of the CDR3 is TGTGCCAGCAGCCTCATAACTAGCGGGAACTACAATGAGCAGTTCTTC. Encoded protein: CASSLITSGNYNEQFF. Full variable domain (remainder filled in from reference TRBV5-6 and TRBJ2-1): DAGVTQSPTHLIKTRGQQVTLRCSPKSGHDTVSWYQQALGQGPQFIFQYYEEEERQRGNFPDRFSGHQFPNYSSELNVNALLLGDSALYLCASSLITSGNYNEQFFGPGTRLTVL.

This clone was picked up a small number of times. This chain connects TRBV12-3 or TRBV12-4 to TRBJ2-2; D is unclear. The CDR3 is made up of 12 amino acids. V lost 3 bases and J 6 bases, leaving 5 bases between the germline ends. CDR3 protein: CASSFGSGELFF. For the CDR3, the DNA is TGTGCCAGCAGTTTCGGGTCCGGGGAGCTGTTTTTT.

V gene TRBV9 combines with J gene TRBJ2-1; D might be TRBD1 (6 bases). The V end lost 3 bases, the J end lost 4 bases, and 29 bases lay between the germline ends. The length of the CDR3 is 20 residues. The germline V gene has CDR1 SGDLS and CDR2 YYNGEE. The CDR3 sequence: CASSAIRGSSGRKLYNEQFF. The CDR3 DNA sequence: TGTGCCAGCAGCGCGATCAGGGGAAGCTCCGGTCGAAAACTATACAATGAGCAGTTCTTC.

CDR3 in amino acids: CASSLVAGAGEQYF. Written as DNA, the CDR3 is TGTGCCAGCAGTTTAGTTGCGGGGGCGGGCGAGCAGTACTTC. The chain links TRBV28 to TRBJ2-7, with D possibly matching TRBD2 (7 bases). Germline assignment: CDR1 MDHEN and CDR2 SYDVKM. V was clipped by 2 bases and J by 6 bases, with 14 bases between them. This CDR3 region has 14 residues.

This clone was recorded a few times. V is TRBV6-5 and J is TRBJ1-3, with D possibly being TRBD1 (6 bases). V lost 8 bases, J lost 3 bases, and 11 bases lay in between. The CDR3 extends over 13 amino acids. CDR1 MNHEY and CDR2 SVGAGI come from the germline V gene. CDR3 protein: CASGGGFGNTIYF. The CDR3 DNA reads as TGTGCCAGCGGGGGGGGCTTTGGAAACACCATATATTTT.

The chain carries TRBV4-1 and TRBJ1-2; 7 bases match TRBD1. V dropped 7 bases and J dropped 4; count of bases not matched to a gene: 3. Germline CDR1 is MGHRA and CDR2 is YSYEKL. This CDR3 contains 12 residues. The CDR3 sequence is CASNDRVYGYTF. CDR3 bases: TGCGCCAGCAACGACAGGGTCTATGGCTACACCTTC.

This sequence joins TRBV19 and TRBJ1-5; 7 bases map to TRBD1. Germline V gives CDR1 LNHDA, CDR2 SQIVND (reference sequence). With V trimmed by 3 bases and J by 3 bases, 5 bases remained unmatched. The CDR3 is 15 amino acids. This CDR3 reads CASSMVGQFNQPQHF. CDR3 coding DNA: TGTGCCAGTAGTATGGTGGGACAGTTCAATCAGCCCCAGCATTTT.

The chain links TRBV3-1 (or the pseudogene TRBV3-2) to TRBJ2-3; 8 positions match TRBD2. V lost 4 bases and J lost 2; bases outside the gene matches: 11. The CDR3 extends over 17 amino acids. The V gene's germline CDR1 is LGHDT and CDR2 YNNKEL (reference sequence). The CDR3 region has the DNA TGTGCCAGCAGCCCGGGGGGGGGCCACCTCTACACAGATACGCAGTATTTT. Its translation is CASSPGGGHLYTDTQYF.

The CDR3 spells CASTAGPSGNTIYF. DNA for the CDR3: TGTGCCAGTACCGCAGGGCCTTCTGGAAACACCATATATTTT. The genes are TRBV19 and TRBJ1-3; maybe TRBD1 (5 bases). V dropped 7 bases and J dropped 1 base, with 11 bases sitting between them. Germline CDR1 is LNHDA and CDR2 is SQIVND (reference sequence). This CDR3 is 14 amino acids long.

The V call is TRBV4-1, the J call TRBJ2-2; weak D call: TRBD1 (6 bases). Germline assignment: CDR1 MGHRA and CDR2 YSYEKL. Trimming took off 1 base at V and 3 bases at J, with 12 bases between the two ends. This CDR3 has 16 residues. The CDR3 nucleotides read TGCGCCAGCAGCCAAGGATGGGGGCGGGACACCGGGGAGCTGTTTTTT. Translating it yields CASSQGWGRDTGELFF.

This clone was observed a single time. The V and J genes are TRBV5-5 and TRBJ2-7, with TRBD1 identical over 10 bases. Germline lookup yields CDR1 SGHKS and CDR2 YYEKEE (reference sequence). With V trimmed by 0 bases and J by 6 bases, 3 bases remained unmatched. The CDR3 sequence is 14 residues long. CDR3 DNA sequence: TGTGCCAGCAGCTTGGGGACAGGGGGAACCGAGCAGTACTTC. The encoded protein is CASSLGTGGTEQYF.

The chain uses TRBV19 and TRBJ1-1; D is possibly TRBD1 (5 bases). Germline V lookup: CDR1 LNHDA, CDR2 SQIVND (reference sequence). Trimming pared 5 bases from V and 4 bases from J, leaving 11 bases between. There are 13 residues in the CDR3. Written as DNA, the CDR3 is TGTGCCAGTAGTCCCTCGGGGGTCACTGAAGCTTTCTTT. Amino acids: CASSPSGVTEAFF.

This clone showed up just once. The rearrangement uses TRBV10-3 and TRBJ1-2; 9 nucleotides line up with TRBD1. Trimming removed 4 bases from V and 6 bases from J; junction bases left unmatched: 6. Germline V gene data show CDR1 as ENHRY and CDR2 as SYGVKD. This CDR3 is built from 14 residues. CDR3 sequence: CAISGTGDSDGYTF. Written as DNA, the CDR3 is TGTGCCATCAGTGGGACAGGGGATTCAGATGGCTACACCTTC.